This section outlines one T cell receptor (beta chain) sequence together with its context. The record originates from a study of blood T cell repertoires in COVID-19. Across the whole study: There were acute and convalescent COVID-19 samples, and they came from the United States, Italy and Spain. T cells, B-cell-depleted T cells, or PBMCs supplied cDNA or gDNA.

The germline V gene encodes CDR1 SGHRS and CDR2 YFSETQ. V lost 2 bases, J lost 2 bases, and 6 bases stayed unmatched. This CDR3 is built from 15 residues. Methods used by the authors: Reference gene primer amplification gave nucleated cell count estimates. The protocol was immunoSEQ multiplex PCR, while the TCRdb copy is restricted to in-frame clones and leaves out a portion. That table gives V, J and clone size, and the DNA gave D and trimming. Among about 91,000 clones, approximately 90% were seen once, and the ten largest hold around 4.5%. This rearrangement joins TRBV5-1 to TRBJ2-5, with 7 bases aligning to TRBD2. The origin of this receptor is an elderly woman with active COVID-19. Sequencing used peripheral blood. CDR3 in amino acids: CASSFASGGQETQYF. CDR3 nucleotides: TGCGCCAGCAGCTTCGCTAGCGGAGGACAAGAGACCCAGTACTTC.